The source of this TCR beta chain is a study of early T cells in non-severe SARS-CoV-2 infection. This clonotype has at least ten counts. One entry per CDR3 protein results from TCRdb running MiXCR on the 5' RACE reads. In the table there are approximately 110,000 distinct CDR3 sequences, about 15% of which are singletons. This CDR3 has 15 residues. Germline V gene sequence: CDR1 SGHRS, CDR2 YFSETQ. V was cut by 0 bases and J by 3 bases, with 12 bases left in between. The sequenced material came from whole blood. This TCR derives from an adult who was a healthcare worker with PCR-confirmed SARS-CoV-2 infection or an uninfected control (not recorded which). V usage is TRBV5-1 and J usage is TRBJ1-2; D remains ambiguous. This CDR3 reads CASSLDGTLDYGYTF. The CDR3 nucleotides are TGCGCCAGCAGCTTGGATGGCACACTAGACTATGGCTACACCTTC.